This passage covers 3 T cell receptor beta chains from one sample sequenced in a study of blood T cell repertoires in COVID-19. Assay: immunoSEQ multiplex PCR; the TCRdb copy retains only in-frame clones and omits some. Among more than 140,000 clones listed, roughly four fifths were seen once. The sample was peripheral blood. These receptors came from a human donor in a cohort sampled during active COVID-19.

The genes are TRBV10-3 and TRBJ1-5; 7 positions agree with TRBD1. V gave up 5 bases and J gave up 5 bases; unmatched junction bases: 9. Germline CDR1 ENHRY, CDR2 SYGVKD. This CDR3 contains 15 residues. The CDR3 loop is CAISSVQGTDQPQHF. Written as DNA, the CDR3 is TGTGCCATCAGTTCGGTACAGGGGACGGATCAGCCCCAGCATTTT.

This sequence joins TRBV7-8 and TRBJ1-1, with 7 bases matching TRBD1. The CDR3 is 15 amino acids. Losses at the gene ends were 4 bases for V and 1 base for J; bases not matched to a gene: 6. Per germline, CDR1 SGHVS and CDR2 FQNEAQ. CDR3 nucleotide sequence: TGTGCCAGCAGCTCACAGGGGTCGGGGAACACTGAAGCTTTCTTT. Translated, it gives CASSSQGSGNTEAFF. Variable domain in full (rest from reference TRBV7-8 and TRBJ1-1): GAGVSQSPRYKVAKRGQDVALRCDPISGHVSLFWYQQALGQGPEFLTYFQNEAQLDKSGLPSDRFFAERPEGSVSTLKIQRTQQEDSAVYLCASSSQGSGNTEAFFGQGTRLTVV.

The chain links TRBV3-1 (or the pseudogene TRBV3-2) to TRBJ2-1, with TRBD2 matching over 13 bases. Germline V gene sequence: CDR1 LGHDT, CDR2 YNNKEL (reference sequence). The CDR3 runs 15 residues. The ends lost 3 bases at V and 8 bases at J; junction bases unmatched: 4. The CDR3 loop is CASSHRTSGSYEQFF. In DNA form, the CDR3 reads TGTGCCAGCAGCCACCGGACTAGCGGGAGTTATGAGCAGTTCTTC.